Listed below are T cell receptor beta chains from one sample, sequenced in a study of blood T cells in healthy people across ages. In TCRdb, the 5' RACE reads were re-called with MiXCR into one record per CDR3 protein. The sample lists more than 550,000 distinct CDR3 sequences; approximately 22% were seen once. The sample was blood. The receptor source for this set is a man aged 70-80 years in good health. The CDR3 runs from the conserved cysteine through the conserved F or W. Fields, in order: V gene, J gene, clone size, D gene, CDR3 protein, CDR3 DNA. The D gene is left open where the match is weak. Clone size is stated in some rows and not others, as once, few, many or a class when expanded.

>TRBV4-3|TRBJ2-5|few|TRBD2
CASSQRGLALQETQYF
TGCGCCAGCAGCCAGCGCGGACTAGCGCTTCAAGAGACCCAGTACTTC
>TRBV20-1|TRBJ2-3|-|TRBD2
CSASLAGAPDTQYF
TGCAGTGCCTCACTAGCGGGGGCCCCAGATACGCAGTATTTT
>TRBV4-1|TRBJ1-4|-|TRBD1
CASSRTGETEKLFF
TGCGCCAGCAGTCGGACAGGGGAAACTGAAAAACTGTTTTTT
>TRBV10-3|TRBJ1-5|few|TRBD1
CAIQPGQGNQPQHF
TGTGCCATACAACCGGGACAGGGCAATCAGCCCCAGCATTTT
>TRBV7-8|TRBJ1-1|few|-
CASSFRGAGLNTEAFF
TGTGCCAGCAGCTTCAGAGGGGCAGGATTGAACACTGAAGCTTTCTTT
>TRBV24-1|TRBJ2-1|few|TRBD2
CATSDQFGTINEQFF
TGTGCCACCAGTGATCAATTCGGGACTATCAATGAGCAGTTCTTC
>TRBV3-1|TRBJ1-5|-|-
CASSQDAAEGQPQHF
TGTGCCAGCAGCCAAGATGCGGCAGAAGGTCAGCCCCAGCATTTT
>TRBV15|TRBJ2-3|-|-
CATSRALASTDTQYF
TGTGCCACCAGCAGAGCACTAGCTAGCACAGATACGCAGTATTTT
>TRBV7-3|TRBJ1-1|-|-
CASSLSGAMNTEAFF
TGTGCCAGCAGCTTAAGTGGCGCCATGAACACTGAAGCTTTCTTT
>TRBV10-1|TRBJ2-7|many|-
CASSESGGTYEQYF
TGCGCCAGCAGTGAGTCGGGCGGGACTTACGAGCAGTACTTC
>TRBV5-5|TRBJ1-2|-|TRBD1
CASSGGQARDYGYTF
TGTGCCAGCAGCGGAGGACAGGCCCGGGACTATGGCTACACCTTC
>TRBV12-3/TRBV12-4|TRBJ1-1|few|-
CASSFGSGPEAFF
TGTGCCAGCAGTTTCGGGTCAGGGCCTGAAGCTTTCTTT
>TRBV11-2|TRBJ2-3|few|TRBD2
CASSSRTSGGAPDTQYF
TGTGCCAGCAGCTCTAGGACTAGCGGGGGAGCACCAGATACGCAGTATTTT
>TRBV7-8|TRBJ2-7|few|TRBD2
CASSPAAKGLAGHEQYF
TGTGCCAGCAGCCCTGCAGCTAAGGGACTAGCGGGTCACGAGCAGTACTTC
>TRBV5-1|TRBJ2-2|few|TRBD1
CASSLEGQATGELFF
TGCGCCAGCAGCTTGGAGGGACAGGCAACCGGGGAGCTGTTTTTT
>TRBV15|TRBJ1-1|-|-
CATSASGFTEAFF
TGTGCCACCAGCGCGTCAGGGTTCACTGAAGCTTTCTTT
>TRBV18|TRBJ1-4|once|TRBD1
CASSRQGPSEKLFF
TGTGCCAGCTCACGACAGGGCCCCTCCGAAAAACTGTTTTTT
>TRBV7-2|TRBJ2-5|few|-
CASSLGVGPLAQETQYF
TGTGCCAGCAGCTTAGGGGTTGGGCCCCTCGCACAAGAGACCCAGTACTTC
>TRBV7-2|TRBJ2-4|-|-
CASSLSTGQKSLKNIQYF
TGTGCCAGCAGCCTCTCGACCGGACAGAAGTCCCTCAAAAACATTCAGTACTTC
>TRBV7-3|TRBJ2-1|few|TRBD1
CASSMRDRGGNEQFF
TGTGCCAGCAGTATGAGGGACAGGGGTGGCAATGAGCAGTTCTTC
>TRBV12-3/TRBV12-4|TRBJ2-7|few|TRBD2
CASNIAGGAYEQYF
TGTGCCAGCAATATAGCGGGGGGTGCCTACGAGCAGTACTTC
>TRBV5-1|TRBJ1-4|few|TRBD1
CASSWTGRDEKLFF
TGCGCCAGCAGCTGGACAGGGCGGGATGAAAAACTGTTTTTT
>TRBV20-1|TRBJ1-2|-|-
CSASRQPTNYGYTF
TGCAGTGCTAGCAGACAACCTACTAACTATGGCTACACCTTC
>TRBV2|TRBJ2-7|few|TRBD1
CASAGTGSYEQYF
TGTGCCAGCGCCGGGACAGGGTCTTACGAGCAGTACTTC
>TRBV28|TRBJ1-1|-|-
CASSLKRRMGTEAFF
TGTGCCAGCAGTTTAAAGCGACGGATGGGCACTGAAGCTTTCTTT
>TRBV24-1|TRBJ2-1|-|-
CATSGWPPLNYNEQFF
TGTGCCACCAGTGGTTGGCCGCCCCTAAACTACAATGAGCAGTTCTTC
>TRBV28|TRBJ2-4|-|-
CASSPWTDLKNIQYF
TGTGCCAGCAGTCCTTGGACAGACCTCAAAAACATTCAGTACTTC
>TRBV10-3|TRBJ1-1|-|-
CAISGGWMDTEAFF
TGTGCCATCAGTGGTGGGTGGATGGACACTGAAGCTTTCTTT
>TRBV5-5|TRBJ2-5|few|TRBD2
CASSLGPSGATQETQYF
TGTGCCAGCAGCTTGGGACCTAGCGGGGCCACCCAAGAGACCCAGTACTTC
>TRBV7-8|TRBJ1-1|few|-
CASRSQGQGEAFF
TGTGCCAGCAGATCCCAGGGGCAGGGTGAAGCTTTCTTT
>TRBV20-1|TRBJ1-2|-|-
CSARDSAGVYGYTF
TGCAGTGCTAGAGATTCGGCAGGGGTTTATGGCTACACCTTC
>TRBV30|TRBJ1-1|few|-
CAWSGPTGNTEAFF
TGTGCCTGGAGTGGGCCGACAGGGAACACTGAAGCTTTCTTT
>TRBV3-1|TRBJ2-5|few|-
CASSQIRFQETQYF
TGTGCCAGCAGCCAAATTAGATTTCAAGAGACCCAGTACTTC
>TRBV7-2|TRBJ1-1|-|-
CASSTQTGGTEAFF
TGTGCCAGTAGTACACAGACAGGCGGCACTGAAGCTTTCTTT
>TRBV3-1|TRBJ2-3|few|-
CASSQVIGSTDTQYF
TGTGCCAGCAGCCAAGTAATTGGATCCACAGATACGCAGTATTTT
>TRBV11-2|TRBJ2-4|-|TRBD2
CASSSGGGNIQYF
TGTGCCAGCAGCTCGGGCGGGGGAAACATTCAGTACTTC
>TRBV15|TRBJ2-2|-|-
CATSREEGQNTGELFF
TGTGCCACCAGCAGAGAAGAGGGTCAGAACACCGGGGAGCTGTTTTTT
>TRBV5-1|TRBJ1-2|few|TRBD1
CASSHTSGQRSYGYTF
TGCGCCAGCAGCCATACATCGGGACAGCGAAGCTATGGCTACACCTTC
>TRBV7-2|TRBJ1-1|-|-
CASSFRRQWTEAFF
TGTGCCAGCAGCTTTAGGAGACAGTGGACTGAAGCTTTCTTT
>TRBV3-1|TRBJ2-2|few|-
CASNQPQGTGELFF
TGTGCCAGCAACCAACCGCAGGGGACCGGGGAGCTGTTTTTT
>TRBV4-3|TRBJ2-3|few|-
CASSRAKFVDTQYF
TGCGCCAGCAGCCGCGCGAAATTTGTGGATACGCAGTATTTT
>TRBV7-2|TRBJ2-1|-|TRBD2
CASSYRTSGSLNEQFF
TGTGCCAGCAGCTATAGGACTAGCGGGAGTTTAAATGAGCAGTTCTTC
>TRBV6-5|TRBJ1-6|-|-
CASRPPTALNSPLHF
TGTGCGTCACGCCCCCCGACAGCACTAAATTCACCCCTCCACTTT
>TRBV27|TRBJ1-2|few|-
CASSTRRVGHGYTF
TGTGCCAGCAGTACCCGCAGGGTCGGGCATGGTTACACCTTC
>TRBV12-3/TRBV12-4|TRBJ1-5|few|TRBD1
CASLGTGDQPQHF
TGTGCCTCACTCGGGACAGGGGATCAGCCCCAGCATTTT
>TRBV7-7|TRBJ2-2|few|-
CASRGEGASGELFF
TGTGCCAGCAGGGGAGAGGGCGCATCCGGGGAGCTGTTTTTT
>TRBV6-6|TRBJ2-1|-|-
CASMEILQQFF
TGTGCCAGCATGGAAATCCTCCAGCAGTTCTTC
>TRBV14|TRBJ1-1|-|-
CASSQVIGTEAFF
TGTGCCAGCAGCCAAGTTATAGGGACTGAAGCTTTCTTT
>TRBV10-3|TRBJ1-5|-|TRBD1
CAISEGDRGYQPQHF
TGTGCCATCAGTGAGGGGGACAGGGGTTATCAGCCCCAGCATTTT